Included here is one T cell receptor beta chain sequence, with context. This specimen comes from a study of blood T cell repertoires in COVID-19. About the research overall: Spain, Italy and the United States supplied samples that represented acute and convalescent COVID-19. PBMCs, B-cell-depleted T cells, or T cells were the source of the cDNA or gDNA that made up the material.

As originally analysed: From reference gene primer amplification, estimates of nucleated cell counts were derived. This table comes from immunoSEQ multiplex PCR, and its TCRdb copy is limited to in-frame clones, with some not included. Clonal size and the V and J genes are those of that table, whereas D and trimming came from the DNA. This table has roughly 200,000 clones, about 85% appearing once. From germline, CDR1 is MNHEY and CDR2 SVGAGI. Trimming took 6 bases from V and 4 from J; bases not matched to a gene: 5. CDR3 length equals 15 residues. The TCR was taken from a woman of 80 years or more with acute or convalescent COVID-19. Sequenced: peripheral blood. The chain is built from TRBV6-5 and TRBJ2-5, with 13 bases fitting TRBD2. Here the CDR3 DNA reads TGTGCCAGCAGCACTAGCGGGAGGGCCCCAGAGACCCAGTACTTC. Its protein is CASSTSGRAPETQYF.